A single sample gave rise to the 27 T cell receptor beta chains below, sequenced in a study of shared clonotypes between healthy human individuals. TCRdb's copy holds only in-frame clones and misses some; the assay was immunoSEQ multiplex PCR. The sample consists of about a million clones, approximately 76% of them appearing once. The specimen sequenced was memory CD4+ T cells sorted from blood. Specified subset: CD45RA-negative fraction. The receptors were gathered from a man between 18 and 35 years old in good health.

The V call is TRBV10-3, the J call TRBJ2-7; possibly TRBD1 for D (5 bases). V lost 5 bases, J lost 4 bases, and 24 bases lay in between. CDR1 and CDR2 (germline): ENHRY, SYGVKD. CDR3 length: 17 residues. CDR3 protein: CAISSGPGRERVYEQYF. Written as DNA, the CDR3 is TGTGCCATCAGTTCAGGGCCCGGGCGAGAAAGAGTATACGAGCAGTACTTC.

The rearrangement uses TRBV6-1 and TRBJ2-1; D uncertain. The germline gives CDR1 MNHNS, CDR2 SASEGT. The CDR3 totals 12 residues. V was trimmed by 7 bases and J by 3 bases, leaving 7 bases between them. CDR3 nucleotides: TGTGCCAGCAAACCCCTCTACAATGAGCAGTTCTTC. Translated, it gives CASKPLYNEQFF.

V is TRBV10-3 and J is TRBJ1-2; possibly TRBD1 for D (5 bases). The germline V and J ends were trimmed by 0 bases and 4 bases, with 12 bases remaining between them. Germline V lookup: CDR1 ENHRY, CDR2 SYGVKD. The CDR3 is 15 residues long. Here the CDR3 DNA reads TGTGCCATCAGTGAGTCGGGACTACAGACCTATGGCTACACCTTC. It yields the protein CAISESGLQTYGYTF.

This chain connects TRBV2 to TRBJ2-1; D might be TRBD2 (5 bases). The V gene's germline CDR1 is SNHLY and CDR2 FYNNEI. The CDR3 has 12 amino acids. V lost 6 bases and J lost 8, with 11 bases in between. CDR3 loop: CASSYDGDEQFF. CDR3 DNA: TGTGCCAGCAGCTACGACGGGGATGAGCAGTTCTTC.

This clone was seen repeatedly, ten times or more. The chain couples TRBV6-1 to TRBJ2-1, with TRBD1 matching 9 bases. This CDR3 comprises 13 residues. Looked up from germline, CDR1 is MNHNS and CDR2 is SASEGT. The V segment lost 8 bases and the J segment 6 bases; nucleotides outside the gene matches: 5. The chain's CDR3 is CASSGTGFNEQFF. The CDR3 region has the DNA TGTGCCAGCTCCGGGACAGGGTTCAATGAGCAGTTCTTC.

In this sample, this clone turned up once. V is TRBV5-1 and J is TRBJ1-4, with D possibly TRBD1 on 5 matching bases. In germline, CDR1 is SGHRS, CDR2 YFSETQ. The CDR3 totals 16 residues. V was clipped by 0 bases and J by 13 bases, with 22 bases between them. The CDR3 DNA reads as TGCGCCAGCAGCTTGGAGTCGACAGTAGCAGTGGGGGGACTGTTTTTT. It yields the protein CASSLESTVAVGGLFF.

This clone occurred many times. Within the sample, other DNA sequences also encode this same CDR3. The gene calls are TRBV19 and TRBJ1-1, with D possibly TRBD1 on 6 matching bases. The CDR3 loop spans 14 amino acids. V was shortened by 4 bases and J by 2 bases, with 11 bases between the two germline ends. Germline CDR1 is LNHDA and CDR2 is SQIVND (reference sequence). CDR3 residues: CASSKSQGNTEAFF. In DNA form, the CDR3 reads TGTGCCAGTAGTAAGTCACAGGGAAACACTGAAGCTTTCTTT.

This clone was detected once. V usage is TRBV2 and J usage is TRBJ2-5; 9 nucleotides align to TRBD1. This CDR3 contains 14 residues. With V trimmed by 8 bases and J by 2 bases, 6 bases remained unmatched. Germline CDR1 SNHLY, CDR2 FYNNEI. In DNA, the CDR3 is TGTGCCAGCGGGGACAGGGCCTGGCAAGAGACCCAGTACTTC. This codes for CASGDRAWQETQYF.

The V gene is TRBV2, the J gene TRBJ2-3; the D gene is possibly TRBD1 (6 bases). V was pared by 2 bases and J by 1 base, with 10 bases between. Germline V CDR1 and CDR2: SNHLY, FYNNEI. The CDR3 spans 15 residues. The CDR3 nucleotides read TGTGCCAGCAGTGAAAGGGACACCCGCACAGATACGCAGTATTTT. Amino acids: CASSERDTRTDTQYF.

Of note for this clone: The same CDR3 also results from other DNA sequences found in this sample. CDR3: CSVEVAGAGEQYF. The CDR3 region has the DNA TGCAGCGTTGAGGTAGCCGGTGCGGGCGAGCAGTACTTC. The J gene is TRBJ2-7, the V gene TRBV29-1, with TRBD2 as a possible D gene (5 bases). CDR1 and CDR2 (germline): SQVTM, ANQGSEA. The CDR3 has 13 residues. Trimming took off 3 bases at V and 6 bases at J, with 15 bases between the two ends.

The V and J genes are TRBV19 and TRBJ1-5; weak D call: TRBD1 (6 bases). The CDR3 has 15 amino acids. Germline CDR1 is LNHDA and CDR2 is SQIVND (reference sequence). Trimming stripped 6 bases from V and 4 bases from J, with 16 bases between. CDR3 loop: CASSPLMGANQPQHF. The DNA of the CDR3 is TGTGCCAGTAGCCCCCTTATGGGGGCTAATCAGCCCCAGCATTTT.

This chain joins TRBV2 and TRBJ2-2; 12 bases agree with TRBD2. V was pared by 3 bases and J by 5 bases, with 10 bases of the junction left unmatched. This CDR3 comprises 18 residues. CDR1 and CDR2 from the germline V gene are SNHLY and FYNNEI. CDR3 region: CASSDFGLAGYGTGELFF. In DNA, the CDR3 is TGTGCCAGCAGTGATTTCGGACTAGCGGGGTACGGGACCGGGGAGCTGTTTTTT.

The chain is built from TRBV5-6 and TRBJ2-7; D possibly uses TRBD1 or TRBD2 (5 bases each). Germline V lookup: CDR1 SGHDT, CDR2 YYEEEE. The V end lost 1 base, the J end lost 4 bases, and 12 bases lay between the germline ends. The CDR3 has 14 amino acids. The CDR3 is CASSLNLGAYEQYF. In DNA, the CDR3 is TGTGCCAGCAGCTTGAACCTCGGGGCATACGAGCAGTACTTC.

The chain recombines TRBV5-5 with TRBJ2-3; 7 bases fit TRBD2. From germline, CDR1 is SGHKS and CDR2 YYEKEE (reference sequence). V trimming: 4 bases; J trimming: 3 bases; junction bases outside the gene matches: 5. The CDR3 covers 14 residues. The DNA for the CDR3 is TGTGCCAGCAGCGGGAGGGCAGGGACAGATACGCAGTATTTT. Its protein is CASSGRAGTDTQYF. Together with reference TRBV5-5 and TRBJ2-3, the CDR3 gives the full variable domain: DAGVTQSPTHLIKTRGQQVTLRCSPISGHKSVSWYQQVLGQGPQFIFQYYEKEERGRGNFPDRFSARQFPNYSSELNVNALLLGDSALYLCASSGRAGTDTQYFGPGTRLTVL.

This clone came up once. The rearrangement joins TRBV5-1 to TRBJ2-2; 11 bases align to TRBD2. CDR1 is SGHRS, CDR2 YFSETQ, per germline. This CDR3 comprises 15 residues. V trimming: 4 bases; J trimming: 6 bases; junction bases outside the gene matches: 5. CDR3 coding DNA: TGCGCCAGCAGCCAACTAGCGGGGGCGGCCGGGGAGCTGTTTTTT. Protein: CASSQLAGAAGELFF.

CDR3 amino acids: CASSPGFNYGYTF. The CDR3, as DNA: TGTGCCAGCAGCCCCGGTTTTAACTATGGCTACACCTTC. The chain couples TRBV7-3 to TRBJ1-2; no firm D call. Deletions cut 5 bases from V and 1 base from J, with 8 bases between. In germline, CDR1 is SGHTA, CDR2 FQGTGA. The CDR3 runs to 13 residues.

The chain couples TRBV4-1 to TRBJ1-5; D not resolved. CDR1 is MGHRA, CDR2 YSYEKL, per germline. The CDR3 consists of 17 residues. Trimming took off 0 bases at V and 0 bases at J, with 12 bases between the two ends. The CDR3 bases are TGCGCCAGCAGCCAAGAAGGTCGCCAGAATAGCAATCAGCCCCAGCATTTT. Amino acids: CASSQEGRQNSNQPQHF.

V usage is TRBV28 and J usage is TRBJ1-2; D perhaps matches TRBD1 (5 bases). CDR3 size: 14 residues. V lost 10 bases to trimming and J lost 5 bases, with 20 bases between them. Looked up from germline, CDR1 is MDHEN and CDR2 is SYDVKM. In DNA form, the CDR3 reads TGTGCCACATGGGTTCATAACGGGGCTTATGGCTACACCTTC. Translating it yields CATWVHNGAYGYTF.

This clone was counted once. This chain connects TRBV5-6 to TRBJ2-6; the match to TRBD1 covers 7 bases. This CDR3 spans 15 amino acids. V dropped 3 bases and J dropped 9; count of bases not matched to a gene: 9. Per the germline V gene, CDR1 is SGHDT and CDR2 is YYEEEE. The CDR3 nucleotides read TGTGCCAGCAGCTCAGACAGGGCTCGAGGCAACGTCCTGACTTTC. Translated: CASSSDRARGNVLTF.

For this clone: This likely stems from a read error, as it lies one base from a far larger clone. The J gene is TRBJ2-7, the V gene TRBV7-2; TRBD1 matches 8 bases. CDR3 length: 13 amino acids. CDR1 and CDR2 from the germline V gene are SGHTA and FQGNSA. The CDR3 DNA is TGTGCCCGCAGCGCGGCAGGGGGCGGCGAGCAGTACTTC. It specifies CARSAAGGGEQYF.

As concerns this clone: In the same sample, other DNA sequences code for this CDR3. V and J are TRBV30 and TRBJ1-2; D call uncertain. CDR1 is GTSNPN and CDR2 is SVGIG in the germline V gene (reference sequence). The CDR3 consists of 12 residues. With 3 bases removed from V and 1 base from J, the gap between germline ends came to 6 bases. The CDR3 DNA is TGTGCCTGGAGCGACGGTAACTATGGCTACACCTTC. Encoded protein: CAWSDGNYGYTF. Full variable domain (rest looked up from reference TRBV30 and TRBJ1-2): SQTIHQWPATLVQPVGSPLSLECTVEGTSNPNLYWYRQAAGRGLQLLFYSVGIGQISSEVPQNLSASRPQDRQFILSSKKLLLSDSGFYLCAWSDGNYGYTFGSGTRLTVV.

The chain combines TRBV27 with TRBJ1-1; the D gene is possibly TRBD1 (5 bases). The V end was cut by 8 bases, the J end by 6 bases, with 19 bases between. The CDR3 spans 14 residues. CDR1 is MNHEY and CDR2 is SMNVEV in the germline V gene (reference sequence). DNA for the CDR3: TGTGCCAGCTACTCCCCGGCCGACAGATCTGAAGCTTTCTTT. Translated, it gives CASYSPADRSEAFF.

The chain employs TRBV5-1 and TRBJ2-7, with 11 positions matching TRBD2. Germline CDR1 is SGHRS and CDR2 is YFSETQ. The CDR3 is 17 amino acids. V lost 4 bases to trimming and J lost 2 bases; unmatched junction nucleotides: 11. CDR3 amino acids: CASSPTPTSGATYEQYF. In nucleotides, the CDR3 is TGCGCCAGCAGCCCCACCCCGACTAGCGGGGCTACCTACGAGCAGTACTTC.

The V and J genes are TRBV29-1 and TRBJ2-2; possible D gene TRBD1, 7 bases. CDR3 length: 13 amino acids. The germline gives CDR1 SQVTM, CDR2 ANQGSEA. V lost 5 bases and J lost 5, with 12 bases in between. CDR3 residues: CSVSAGGTGELFF. The CDR3 region has the DNA TGCAGCGTTTCGGCAGGGGGGACCGGGGAGCTGTTTTTT.

The rearrangement links TRBV6-6 to TRBJ2-3; no firm D call. The length of the CDR3 is 14 residues. The germline V gene has CDR1 MNHNY and CDR2 SVGAGI (reference sequence). Trimming left V 0 bases short and J 8 bases short, with 12 bases between. The CDR3 DNA is TGTGCCAGCAGTTACTCGAGCGCCGAGCGTACGCAGTATTTT. It codes for CASSYSSAERTQYF.

This clone was observed a few times. The same CDR3 arises from other DNA sequences in this sample as well. V and J are TRBV5-1 and TRBJ1-6; D remains unclear. CDR3 size: 14 residues. Germline CDR1 is SGHRS and CDR2 is YFSETQ. V was clipped by 0 bases and J by 6 bases, with 7 bases between them. The CDR3 sequence: CASSLEGPNSPLHF. CDR3 DNA: TGCGCCAGCAGCTTGGAAGGGCCTAATTCACCCCTCCACTTT.

The chain has TRBV9 and TRBJ2-2; D unclear. The CDR3 has 15 residues. Germline CDR1 reads SGDLS; CDR2 reads YYNGEE. V was shortened by 0 bases and J by 0 bases, with 6 bases between the two germline ends. The CDR3 here is CASSVALSNTGELFF. CDR3 DNA sequence: TGTGCCAGCAGCGTAGCACTTTCGAACACCGGGGAGCTGTTTTTT.